Listed below are T cell receptor beta chains from one sample, sequenced in a study of cytomegalovirus exposure and HLA in healthy donors. Assay used: immunoSEQ multiplex PCR; TCRdb lists only in-frame clones, some missing. The sample holds about 130,000 clones, roughly 80% seen once. Sequencing input: PBMCs. These receptors were obtained from a woman aged 45-65 years in good health and CMV-seronegative. CDR3s include the opening cysteine and the closing phenylalanine or tryptophan. A D gene is named only where the DNA matches it firmly. Size is omitted from some rows. Given values are once, few, many or a class for expanded clones.

>TRBV7-8|TRBD2|TRBJ2-7|few
TGTGCCAGCAGCTTACGAAGCGGGAGGGTCTACGAGCAGTACTTC
CASSLRSGRVYEQYF
>TRBV7-2|.|TRBJ1-3|.
TGTGCCAGCAGCTTAGCGGGGCTCGGGAGTGGAAACACCATATATTTT
CASSLAGLGSGNTIYF
>TRBV11-2|.|TRBJ1-1|.
TGTGCCAGCAGCTCTAGCGGGGGGGGGACTGAAGCTTTCTTT
CASSSSGGGTEAFF
>TRBV7-2|.|TRBJ2-5|few
TGTGCCAGCAGCTTGTCGACTACAGAGACCCAGTACTTC
CASSLSTTETQYF
>TRBV5-1|TRBD1|TRBJ2-5|.
TGCGCCAGCAGCTTCGGGACAGGGATCGGCCAAGAGACCCAGTACTTC
CASSFGTGIGQETQYF
>TRBV6-5|.|TRBJ2-7|.
TGTGCCAGCAGGTACAGGCGGGCATACGAGCAGTACTTC
CASRYRRAYEQYF
>TRBV19|TRBD2|TRBJ2-5|once
TGTGCCAGTAGGGCAGCGGGATGGGGGGGAGAGACCCAGTACTTC
CASRAAGWGGETQYF
>TRBV7-2|.|TRBJ1-5|.
TGTGCCGGCAGCTTACTGTTGGACAAAAATCAGCCCCAGCATTTT
CAGSLLLDKNQPQHF
>TRBV19|TRBD2|TRBJ2-7|.
TGTGCCAGTAGTACTAGCGGGAGTCTCTTGTACGAGCAGTACTTC
CASSTSGSLLYEQYF
>TRBV30|TRBD2|TRBJ2-3|.
TGTGCCTGGTCGACTAGCGGGAGAACCGATACGCAGTATTTT
CAWSTSGRTDTQYF
>TRBV12-5|.|TRBJ2-3|.
TGTGCTAGTGCCCTCAGAGATACGCAGTATTTT
CASALRDTQYF
>TRBV28|TRBD2|TRBJ2-7|.
TGTGCCAGCAGGCCAACTAGCGGGAGGGCCCACGAGCAGTACTTC
CASRPTSGRAHEQYF
>TRBV7-2|.|TRBJ1-5|.
TGTGCCAGCAGCTTAAACCCCCAGGGTCGCCAACCCCAGCATTTT
CASSLNPQGRQPQHF
>TRBV19|.|TRBJ2-1|.
TGTGCCCGCGAAGAGTGGGAGCGGCCAAACAATGAGCAGTTCTTC
CAREEWERPNNEQFF
>TRBV7-2|.|TRBJ1-3|once
TGTGCCAGCAGCTTAAGACCTCTCGGGGACACCATATATTTT
CASSLRPLGDTIYF
>TRBV7-2|.|TRBJ2-2|.
TGTGCCAGCAGCTTAGCGGTGGTAGCGGCCACCGGGGAGCTGTTTTTT
CASSLAVVAATGELFF
>TRBV6-1|.|TRBJ2-7|.
TGTGCCAGCAGTGAAGGGGCGGAGCAGTACTTC
CASSEGAEQYF
>TRBV4-3|TRBD2|TRBJ2-3|.
TGCGCCAGCAGCCAAGGCCCACTAGCGGGAGGGCCTGATACGCAGTATTTT
CASSQGPLAGGPDTQYF
>TRBV29-1|.|TRBJ2-7|.
TGCAGCGCATCCGGACAGTTCTCTGCCTACGAGCAGTACTTC
CSASGQFSAYEQYF
>TRBV7-9|.|TRBJ2-7|.
TGTTCCAGCAGCCTCAGGGGTCCCGAGCAGTACTTC
CSSSLRGPEQYF
>TRBV27|TRBD2|TRBJ2-1|.
TGTGCCAGCAGTTTAAGTGGGAGGGCCAATGAGCAGTTCTTC
CASSLSGRANEQFF
>TRBV27|TRBD1|TRBJ2-7|few
TGTGCCAGCAGTTTCTCCGCCGGGACAGGGGGATACGAGCAGTACTTC
CASSFSAGTGGYEQYF
>TRBV9|TRBD2|TRBJ2-7|.
TGTGCCAGCAGCCTACAGGGGACTAGCGGTTACGAGCAGTACTTC
CASSLQGTSGYEQYF
>TRBV6-5|.|TRBJ2-4|.
TGTGCCAGCGGAGAAAACATTCAGTACTTC
CASGENIQYF
>TRBV13|.|TRBJ1-2|.
TGTGCCAGCAGTCTACGAGGAAGTAACTATGGCTACACCTTC
CASSLRGSNYGYTF
>TRBV15|.|TRBJ2-5|.
TGTGCCACCAGCAAAGTACTAGGGGGGGGAGAGACCCAGTACTTC
CATSKVLGGGETQYF
>TRBV2|.|TRBJ2-2|.
TGTGCCAGCAAAACGGGTAGCGGAAAGAACACCGGGGAGCTGTTTTTT
CASKTGSGKNTGELFF
>TRBV28|.|TRBJ1-1|.
TGTGCCAGCAGTTTACCCGTGAACACTGAAGCTTTCTTT
CASSLPVNTEAFF
>TRBV30|TRBD2|TRBJ2-1|.
TGTGCCACCCGACTAGCGGGAAGCTACAATGAGCAGTTCTTC
CATRLAGSYNEQFF
>TRBV15|.|TRBJ1-1|few
TGTGCCACCGCCCGGGGACTGGACACTGAAGCTTTCTTT
CATARGLDTEAFF
>TRBV29-1|.|TRBJ2-7|.
TGCAGCGTGGAGCAGGGTGAACACGAGCAGTACTTC
CSVEQGEHEQYF
>TRBV9|.|TRBJ1-3|.
TGTGCCAGCAGCGTAGGGACAACAGATGGTAACACCATATATTTT
CASSVGTTDGNTIYF
>TRBV7-2|TRBD2|TRBJ2-5|.
TGTGCCAGCAGCCCGAATCGGCCGGGACTAGCGGGATGGGAGACCCAGTACTTC
CASSPNRPGLAGWETQYF
>TRBV6-1|.|TRBJ1-4|.
TGTGCCAGCAGTGATAGGGACTTACTATATAATGAAAAACTGTTTTTT
CASSDRDLLYNEKLFF
>TRBV28|.|TRBJ1-4|.
TGTGCCAGCAGGGCCCAGGGTAATGAAAAACTGTTTTTT
CASRAQGNEKLFF
>TRBV2|.|TRBJ1-2|.
TGTGCCAGCAGTCCCCAGCAGACAGCTAACTATGGCTACACCTTC
CASSPQQTANYGYTF
>TRBV4-3|TRBD2|TRBJ2-7|.
TGCGCCAGCAGCCAAGTAGCGGGACACCTCTCCCGCTACGAGCAGTACTTC
CASSQVAGHLSRYEQYF
>TRBV5-8|.|TRBJ1-6|.
TGTGCCAGCAGCTTTGGACAGAGGGATTCACCCCTCCACTTT
CASSFGQRDSPLHF
>TRBV5-4|TRBD1|TRBJ2-6|many
TGTGCCAGCAGTTACAGGGGGCCGGGGGCCAACGTCCTGACTTTC
CASSYRGPGANVLTF
>TRBV28|.|TRBJ1-1|.
TGTGCCAGCAGCAGCCTGAGGAGAACTGAAGCTTTCTTT
CASSSLRRTEAFF
>TRBV10-3|TRBD1|TRBJ2-2|.
TGTGCCATCAGTGAGTCCGGAAGCAGGGGGTTCACCGGGGAGCTGTTTTTT
CAISESGSRGFTGELFF
>TRBV19|TRBD1|TRBJ2-5|.
TGTGCCAGTAGTATATCCACAGGGGTAGAGACCCAGTACTTC
CASSISTGVETQYF
>TRBV25-1|TRBD2|TRBJ2-3|.
TGTGCCAGCAGGAAGAGCGGGGACACAGATACGCAGTATTTT
CASRKSGDTDTQYF
>TRBV14|.|TRBJ2-6|.
TGTGCCAGCAGCCAAGATCGGGAGCGGAGCTCTGGGGCCAACGTCCTGACTTTC
CASSQDRERSSGANVLTF
>TRBV28|TRBD2|TRBJ2-1|few
TGTGCCAGCAGTTTCCAGGGACTACTGCATGAGCAGTTCTTC
CASSFQGLLHEQFF
>TRBV18|.|TRBJ2-5|.
TGTGCCAGCTCGCAAACAGGGGAGACCCAGTACTTC
CASSQTGETQYF
>TRBV4-1|TRBD2|TRBJ2-5|.
TGCGCCAGCAGCCAAGATGGACTAGCGGGAGGGTACCAAGAGACCCAGTACTTC
CASSQDGLAGGYQETQYF
>TRBV4-3|.|TRBJ2-5|.
TGCGCCAGCAGCCAAGATGGGCCGGGATTGGCAGAGACCCAGTACTTC
CASSQDGPGLAETQYF
>TRBV19|.|TRBJ1-2|.
TGTGCCAGTAGTCCGAGCGGGGGCGGCTACACCTTC
CASSPSGGGYTF
>TRBV5-1|TRBD2|TRBJ2-5|.
TGCGCCAGCAGCTTGGAAGTAGCGGGAGCTCGAGAGACCCAGTACTTC
CASSLEVAGARETQYF
>TRBV7-9|TRBD1|TRBJ2-1|once
TGTGCCAGCAGCTACACACAGGGGTACAATGAGCAGTTCTTC
CASSYTQGYNEQFF
>TRBV6-6|.|TRBJ1-5|.
TGTGCCAGCAGCCAGACAGAAAATCAGCCCCAGCATTTT
CASSQTENQPQHF
>TRBV28|TRBD2|TRBJ2-1|few
TGTCCCTCGACTAGCGGGTACAATGAGCAGTTCTTC
CPSTSGYNEQFF
>TRBV29-1|TRBD2|TRBJ2-5|.
TGCAGCGTTGTGGCTCCGGGACTAGTCCCAAAAGAGACCCAGTACTTC
CSVVAPGLVPKETQYF